The 26 T cell receptor beta chains given below trace back to one sample, sequenced in a study of shared clonotypes between healthy human individuals. Using immunoSEQ multiplex PCR, the repertoire was profiled, and TCRdb retains in-frame clones only, with some absent. This table holds 550,000 to 600,000 clones, roughly 98% found once. Naive CD8 cells lacked CD45RO, underwent positive selection for CCR7 and left out terminally differentiated effector memory CD45RA+ cells. Specimen: naive CD8+ T cells sorted from blood. The receptors were sampled from a man younger than 45 in good health.

Comments on this clone: The same CDR3 can be traced to other DNA sequences in this sample. The chain recombines TRBV29-1 with TRBJ1-2; D is ambiguous. Trimming took off 0 bases at V and 4 bases at J, with 3 bases between the two ends. The CDR3 spans 11 residues. Germline-derived CDR1 and CDR2 are SQVTM and ANQGSEA. The CDR3 sequence is CSVEDRYGYTF. As DNA, the CDR3 is TGCAGCGTTGAAGACCGCTATGGCTACACCTTC.

The rearrangement links TRBV18 to TRBJ1-2; 11 bases match TRBD1. The trim removed 3 bases at V and 8 bases at J, leaving 2 bases unmatched. The CDR3 is made up of 13 amino acids. The germline CDR1 and CDR2 sequences are KGHSH and LQKENI. The CDR3 protein is CASSPGTGGGYTF. The CDR3 DNA sequence: TGTGCCAGCTCACCCGGGACAGGGGGAGGCTACACCTTC.

This chain uses TRBV7-6 with TRBJ2-7; TRBD1 aligns across 10 bases. The ends lost 3 bases at V and 3 bases at J; junction bases unmatched: 5. Germline lookup yields CDR1 SGHVS and CDR2 FNYEAQ. This CDR3 spans 15 amino acids. This CDR3 reads CASSLGQGFIYEQYF. CDR3 DNA sequence: TGTGCCAGCAGCTTGGGACAGGGGTTTATCTACGAGCAGTACTTC.

J is TRBJ2-7 and V is TRBV13, with D uncertain. This CDR3 region has 11 residues. V lost 5 bases and J 3 bases, leaving 5 bases between the germline ends. Germline CDR1 PRHDT, CDR2 FYEKMQ (reference sequence). The CDR3 nucleotides are TGTGCCAGCAGCCATTACTACGAGCAGTACTTC. Residues: CASSHYYEQYF.

This clone was seen a single time. V and J are TRBV6-1 and TRBJ2-1; tentative D call: TRBD1 (6 bases). CDR1 is MNHNS, CDR2 SASEGT, per germline. CDR3 length equals 14 residues. V was shortened by 4 bases and J by 6 bases, with 13 bases between the two germline ends. DNA of the CDR3: TGTGCCAGCAGTGCCCTGGGGGCTGTCAATGAGCAGTTCTTC. Protein product: CASSALGAVNEQFF.

The rearrangement joins TRBV12-5 to TRBJ2-2; D is possibly TRBD2 (7 bases). This CDR3 is built from 19 residues. The germline V gene encodes CDR1 LGHNT and CDR2 FRNRAP. The ends were cut back, 0 bases at V and 10 bases at J, with 27 bases in the middle. CDR3 nucleotide sequence: TGTGCTAGTGGTTTGGTAGTAGGGGGAGGGAAAAGTGAACTAACGGAGCTGTTTTTT. Translating gives CASGLVVGGGKSELTELFF.

Details on this clone: The junction departs from germline at one end; a sequencing error may be responsible. The chain recombines TRBV28 with TRBJ1-5; D is undetermined. The CDR3 loop spans 13 amino acids. Germline CDR1 is MDHEN and CDR2 is SYDVKM. CDR3 DNA: TGTGCCAGCAGTTTTTTGAAAAGTCGGGAGACAAACTTT. Amino acid sequence: CASSFLKSRETNF.

The rearrangement uses TRBV25-1 and TRBJ2-7, with 7 nucleotides matching TRBD2. In germline, CDR1 is MGHDK, CDR2 SYGVNS. The CDR3 is made up of 15 amino acids. V was pared by 3 bases and J by 2 bases, with 7 bases of the junction left unmatched. The CDR3 loop reads CASSDLRGTTYEQYF. The DNA for the CDR3 is TGTGCCAGCAGTGATCTCCGCGGGACTACCTACGAGCAGTACTTC.

This chain uses TRBV30 with TRBJ2-7; 9 bases fit TRBD1. V shed 0 bases, J shed 2 bases, and the junction held 5 bases outside the gene matches. The CDR3 is 15 amino acids. The germline V gene encodes CDR1 GTSNPN and CDR2 SVGIG (reference sequence). The CDR3 spells CAWSVFTGGPYEQYF. The CDR3 DNA is TGTGCCTGGAGTGTATTTACAGGGGGCCCCTACGAGCAGTACTTC.

The chain is built from TRBV5-8 and TRBJ2-3; 7 bases align to TRBD1. This CDR3 is built from 15 residues. Trimming took 2 bases from V and 0 from J; bases not matched to a gene: 3. Germline-derived CDR1 and CDR2 are SGHTS and YDEGEE. CDR3 coding DNA: TGTGCCAGCAGCTTTGGGACAGTTAGCACAGATACGCAGTATTTT. Amino acid sequence: CASSFGTVSTDTQYF.

V and J are TRBV27 and TRBJ2-7; 7 positions match TRBD2. CDR1 MNHEY and CDR2 SMNVEV come from the germline V gene (reference sequence). CDR3 size: 13 residues. The CDR3 loop reads CVAGASGKYEQYF. CDR3 DNA sequence: TGTGTCGCCGGGGCTAGCGGAAAATACGAGCAGTACTTC.

The V and J genes are TRBV25-1 and TRBJ2-3; D remains ambiguous. V was clipped by 6 bases and J by 6 bases, with 4 bases between them. Germline lookup yields CDR1 MGHDK and CDR2 SYGVNS. This CDR3 spans 10 amino acids. The CDR3 is CASSMDTQYF. The CDR3 DNA sequence: TGTGCCAGCAGCATGGATACGCAGTATTTT.

V is TRBV4-2 and J is TRBJ2-3; TRBD2 aligns across 15 bases. Germline-derived CDR1 and CDR2 are LGHNA and YNFKEQ. The CDR3 sequence is 19 residues long. V dropped 0 bases and J dropped 2; count of bases not matched to a gene: 6. The CDR3 DNA reads as TGTGCCAGCAGCCAAGATCAGGGACTAGCGGGAGGACTCACAGATACGCAGTATTTT. This codes for CASSQDQGLAGGLTDTQYF.

The chain links TRBV29-1 to TRBJ2-1; 8 bases agree with TRBD2. V was clipped by 3 bases and J by 15 bases; unmatched bases: 10. The CDR3 extends over 12 amino acids. Looked up from germline, CDR1 is SQVTM and CDR2 is ANQGSEA. The CDR3, as DNA: TGCAGCGTTGACCAGGGACTAGGGAATTTGTTCTTC. This codes for CSVDQGLGNLFF.

The chain uses TRBV30 and TRBJ1-2; D is unresolved. The CDR3 sequence is 15 residues long. Germline CDR1 reads GTSNPN; CDR2 reads SVGIG (reference sequence). Trimming pared 1 base from V and 10 bases from J, leaving 22 bases between. CDR3 amino acids: CAWSAPRYGREDYTF. The CDR3 DNA is TGTGCCTGGAGTGCTCCGAGGTATGGGAGGGAGGACTACACCTTC.

The sample holds one count of this clone. V and J are TRBV10-3 and TRBJ2-7, with D unclear. Per germline, CDR1 ENHRY and CDR2 SYGVKD. The CDR3 is made up of 13 amino acids. V was cut by 6 bases and J by 7 bases, with 16 bases left in between. The CDR3 coding sequence is TGTGCCATCAGCCCGCTTCGGTTAGGGGAGCAGTACTTC. Protein: CAISPLRLGEQYF.

This chain links TRBV7-2 with TRBJ2-1, with 10 bases fitting TRBD2. V gave up 6 bases and J gave up 4 bases; unmatched junction bases: 9. There are 16 residues in the CDR3. Germline V gene lookup returns CDR1 SGHTA and CDR2 FQGNSA. The CDR3 here is CASRQLAGILYNEQFF. In nucleotides, the CDR3 is TGTGCCAGCAGACAACTAGCGGGAATCCTGTACAATGAGCAGTTCTTC.

CDR3 sequence: CSVISSVIPYNEQFF. The CDR3 DNA is TGCAGCGTTATCTCATCAGTTATCCCCTACAATGAGCAGTTCTTC. The rearrangement uses TRBV29-1 and TRBJ2-1; no clear D. Trimming pared 5 bases from V and 2 bases from J, leaving 16 bases between. CDR3 size: 15 residues. Germline assignment: CDR1 SQVTM and CDR2 ANQGSEA.

Only one count was recorded for this clone. V and J are TRBV5-5 and TRBJ2-1, with no clear D. V lost 6 bases to trimming and J lost 2 bases, with 3 bases between them. Germline CDR1 and CDR2: SGHKS and YYEKEE (reference sequence). This CDR3 spans 11 amino acids. CDR3 nucleotide sequence: TGTGCCAGCATAGCCTACAATGAGCAGTTCTTC. This gives the protein CASIAYNEQFF.

This sequence joins TRBV27 and TRBJ2-7, with D possibly matching TRBD2 (6 bases). V lost 6 bases, J lost 4 bases, and 13 bases lay in between. This CDR3 spans 13 amino acids. Germline CDR1 is MNHEY and CDR2 is SMNVEV (reference sequence). The chain's CDR3 is CASRGRLGYEQYF. As DNA, the CDR3 is TGTGCCAGCAGAGGCCGACTAGGTTACGAGCAGTACTTC.

The chain is built from TRBV18 and TRBJ2-7, with 7 bases aligning to TRBD1. The J segment lost 7 bases and the V segment lost 0 bases, leaving 6 bases of the junction unmatched. Germline assignment: CDR1 KGHSH and CDR2 LQKENI. The CDR3 spans 14 residues. The CDR3 nucleotides read TGTGCCAGCTCACCACCAACAGGGGATGAGGAGCAGTACTTC. This encodes CASSPPTGDEEQYF.

A single count supports this clone. The chain couples TRBV5-8 to TRBJ2-7, with D possibly TRBD2 on 6 matching bases. This CDR3 contains 15 residues. The V gene's germline CDR1 is SGHTS and CDR2 YDEGEE. The V end lost 0 bases, the J end lost 1 base, and 11 bases lay between the germline ends. The CDR3 region has the DNA TGTGCCAGCAGCTTGGGCAGAGGGAGGTCCTACGAGCAGTACTTC. Protein product: CASSLGRGRSYEQYF.

J is TRBJ2-3 and V is TRBV29-1; 8 bases map to TRBD2. The CDR3 loop spans 14 amino acids. V dropped 6 bases and J dropped 3; count of bases not matched to a gene: 8. CDR1 and CDR2 from the germline V gene are SQVTM and ANQGSEA. The CDR3 sequence is CSVAPTSDTDTQYF. CDR3 nucleotides: TGCAGCGTCGCCCCGACTAGCGATACAGATACGCAGTATTTT.

A single count supports this clone. The chain links TRBV28 to TRBJ1-2; D gene uncertain. Trimming took off 4 bases at V and 5 bases at J, with 14 bases between the two ends. The CDR3 is 14 residues long. Germline assignment: CDR1 MDHEN and CDR2 SYDVKM. In nucleotides, the CDR3 is TGTGCCAGCAGTTATACCGGGAACATTTATGGCTACACCTTC. Translation gives CASSYTGNIYGYTF.

The J gene is TRBJ2-6, the V gene TRBV11-2; no clear D. The germline CDR1 and CDR2 sequences are SGHAT and FQNNGV. The CDR3 sequence is 15 residues long. With 2 bases removed from V and 1 base from J, the gap between germline ends came to 6 bases. The CDR3 loop is CASSLLYSGANVLTF. In DNA, the CDR3 is TGTGCCAGCAGCTTACTCTATTCTGGGGCCAACGTCCTGACTTTC. Supplemented by reference TRBV11-2 and TRBJ2-6, the full variable domain reads EAGVAQSPRYKIIEKRQSVAFWCNPISGHATLYWYQQILGQGPKLLIQFQNNGVVDDSQLPKDRFSAERLKGVDSTLKIQPAKLEDSAVYLCASSLLYSGANVLTFGAGSRLTVL.

The chain uses TRBV6-5 and TRBJ2-4; D gene uncertain. The CDR3 is 15 residues long. V was clipped by 2 bases and J by 1 base, with 9 bases between them. Per germline, CDR1 MNHEY and CDR2 SVGAGI. CDR3 sequence: CASSYRSTAKNIQYF. CDR3 DNA sequence: TGTGCCAGCAGTTACAGGTCCACGGCCAAAAACATTCAGTACTTC.